This TCR beta chain was sequenced during a study of somatic mutations in cytotoxic T cells in rheumatoid arthritis. The wider study: Collection of patient blood (about 28 ml EDTA) took place right after diagnosis, before any treatment. Findings and limits, study-wide: With roughly 62 patients examined, fewer than 10 had a largest CD8+ clone exceeding 20% of CD8+ cells. The slight TRBV07 underrepresentation in rheumatoid arthritis patients received no adjustment for multiple comparisons.

CDR1 is SEHNR, CDR2 FQNEAQ, per germline (reference sequence). The CDR3 runs to 16 residues. V gave up 6 bases and J gave up 4 bases, with 18 bases separating them. Sequencing was performed with immunoSEQ multiplex PCR; in TCRdb, only in-frame clones are kept and a portion is missing. The data contain roughly 30,000 clones, 75% to 85% of them singletons. In regard to this clone: Its antigen is still unknown.

Positive magnetic bead selection was used to isolate CD4+ and CD8+ cells; purity was checked by flow cytometry. The chain recombines TRBV7-9 with TRBJ2-2, with D tentatively TRBD1 or TRBD2 (5 bases each). The receptor's source is an adult with rheumatoid arthritis. Input material: CD8+ T cells sorted from blood. The chain's CDR3 is CASSVLMGDGTGELFF. For the CDR3, the DNA is TGTGCCAGCAGTGTTCTCATGGGGGACGGCACCGGGGAGCTGTTTTTT. Using reference TRBV7-9 and TRBJ2-2 for the parts outside the CDR3, the full variable domain is DTGVSQNPRHKITKRGQNVTFRCDPISEHNRLYWYRQTLGQGPEFLTYFQNEAQLEKSRLLSDRFSAERPKGSFSTLEIQRTEQGDSAMYLCASSVLMGDGTGELFFGEGSRLTVL.